This TCR beta chain was obtained from a study of T cell changes during pregnancy in multiple sclerosis. Unmatched junction bases numbered 7, after V lost 4 bases and J lost 4 bases. CDR3 length equals 14 residues. From germline, CDR1 is SGHKS and CDR2 YYEKEE (reference sequence). TCRdb keeps only in-frame clones here, not all; method: immunoSEQ multiplex PCR. The sample lists tens of thousands of clones; approximately 92% were seen once. V is TRBV5-5 and J is TRBJ1-1, with 7 bases aligning to TRBD1. The specimen comprised peripheral blood, sampled in the first trimester of pregnancy. This TCR derives from a female donor with multiple sclerosis, enrolled in a pregnancy study. Here the CDR3 reads CASSVEGAVTEAFF. The CDR3, as DNA: TGTGCCAGCAGCGTCGAGGGGGCTGTCACTGAAGCTTTCTTT.